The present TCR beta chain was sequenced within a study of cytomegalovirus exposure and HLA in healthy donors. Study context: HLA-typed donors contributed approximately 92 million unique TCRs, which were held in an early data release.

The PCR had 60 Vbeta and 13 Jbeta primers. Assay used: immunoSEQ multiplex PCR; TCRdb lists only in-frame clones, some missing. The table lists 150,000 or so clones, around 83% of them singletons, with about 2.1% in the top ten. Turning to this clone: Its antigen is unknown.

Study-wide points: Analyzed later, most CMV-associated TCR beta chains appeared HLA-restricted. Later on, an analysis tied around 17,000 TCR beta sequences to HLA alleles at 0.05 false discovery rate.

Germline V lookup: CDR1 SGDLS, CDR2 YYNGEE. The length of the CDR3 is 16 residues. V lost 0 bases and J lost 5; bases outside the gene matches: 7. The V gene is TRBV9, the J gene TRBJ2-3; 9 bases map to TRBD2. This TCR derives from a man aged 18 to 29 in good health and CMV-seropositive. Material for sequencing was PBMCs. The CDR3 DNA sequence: TGTGCCAGCAGCGTAGCTGCGGCGGGGGGGCGAGATACGCAGTATTTT. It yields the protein CASSVAAAGGRDTQYF.